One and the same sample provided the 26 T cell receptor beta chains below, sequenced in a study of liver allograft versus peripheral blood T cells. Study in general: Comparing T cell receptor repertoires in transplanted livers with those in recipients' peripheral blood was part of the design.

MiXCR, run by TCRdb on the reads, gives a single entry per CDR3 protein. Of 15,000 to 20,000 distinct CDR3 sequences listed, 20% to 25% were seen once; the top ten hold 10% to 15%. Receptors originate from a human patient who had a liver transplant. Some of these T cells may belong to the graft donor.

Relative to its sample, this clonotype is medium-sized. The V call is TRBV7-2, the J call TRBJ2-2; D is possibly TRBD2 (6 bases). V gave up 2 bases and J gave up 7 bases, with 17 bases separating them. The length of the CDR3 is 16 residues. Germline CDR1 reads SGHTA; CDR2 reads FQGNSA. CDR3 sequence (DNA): TGTGCCAGCAGCTTAAGTTCAGGGAGGTCGGGCGGGGAGCTGTTTTTT. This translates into CASSLSSGRSGGELFF.

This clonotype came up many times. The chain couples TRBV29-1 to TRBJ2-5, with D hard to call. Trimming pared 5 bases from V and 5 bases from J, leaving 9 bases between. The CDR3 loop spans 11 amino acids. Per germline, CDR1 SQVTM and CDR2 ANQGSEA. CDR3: CSVLLVETQYF. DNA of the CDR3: TGCAGCGTTCTGTTGGTTGAGACCCAGTACTTC. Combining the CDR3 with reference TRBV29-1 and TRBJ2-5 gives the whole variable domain SAVISQKPSRDICQRGTSLTIQCQVDSQVTMMFWYRQQPGQSLTLIATANQGSEATYESGFVIDKFPISRPNLTFSTLTVSNMSPEDSSIYLCSVLLVETQYFGPGTRLLVL.

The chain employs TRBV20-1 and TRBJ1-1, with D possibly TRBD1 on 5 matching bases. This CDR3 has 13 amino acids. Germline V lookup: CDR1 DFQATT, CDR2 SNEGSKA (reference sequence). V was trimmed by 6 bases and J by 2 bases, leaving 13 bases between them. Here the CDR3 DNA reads TGCAGTGCCCTCCCAGGGAGCAACACTGAAGCTTTCTTT. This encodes CSALPGSNTEAFF.

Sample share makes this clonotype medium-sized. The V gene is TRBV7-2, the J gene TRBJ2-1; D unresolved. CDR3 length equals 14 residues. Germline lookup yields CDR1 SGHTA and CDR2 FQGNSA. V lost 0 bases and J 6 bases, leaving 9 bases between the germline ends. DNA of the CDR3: TGTGCCAGCAGCTTAGCGTTCGGAATCAATGAGCAGTTCTTC. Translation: CASSLAFGINEQFF.

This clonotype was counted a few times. CDR3 residues: CASSLDTVTEAFF. The CDR3 DNA reads as TGTGCCAGCAGCTTAGACACCGTCACTGAAGCTTTCTTT. The gene calls are TRBV7-2 and TRBJ1-1, with D unclear. There are 13 residues in the CDR3. V lost 1 base and J lost 4, with 7 bases in between. From germline, CDR1 is SGHTA and CDR2 FQGNSA.

In nucleotides, the CDR3 is TGTGCCAGCAGTCAGACCCCAGTGTCAGATACGCAGTATTTT. Translated, it gives CASSQTPVSDTQYF. V is TRBV28 and J is TRBJ2-3; D unresolved. The CDR3 totals 14 residues. Germline assignment: CDR1 MDHEN and CDR2 SYDVKM. V lost 5 bases and J lost 4, with 13 bases in between. Full variable domain (rest looked up from reference TRBV28 and TRBJ2-3): DVKVTQSSRYLVKRTGEKVFLECVQDMDHENMFWYRQDPGLGLRLIYFSYDVKMKEKGDIPEGYSVSREKKERFSLILESASTNQTSMYLCASSQTPVSDTQYFGPGTRLTVL.

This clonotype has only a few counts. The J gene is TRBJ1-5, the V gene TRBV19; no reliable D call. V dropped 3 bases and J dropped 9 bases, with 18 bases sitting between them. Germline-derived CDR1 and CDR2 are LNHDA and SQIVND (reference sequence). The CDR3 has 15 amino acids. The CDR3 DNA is TGTGCCAGTAGTATGGATCTAGGCGGATCTCGGCCCCAGCATTTT. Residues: CASSMDLGGSRPQHF.

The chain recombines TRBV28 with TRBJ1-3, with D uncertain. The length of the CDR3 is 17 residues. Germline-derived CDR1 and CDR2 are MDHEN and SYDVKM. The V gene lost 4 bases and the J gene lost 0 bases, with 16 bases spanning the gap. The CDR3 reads CASSYDRRGFSGNTIYF. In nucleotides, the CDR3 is TGTGCCAGCAGTTACGATCGCCGGGGTTTCTCTGGAAACACCATATATTTT.

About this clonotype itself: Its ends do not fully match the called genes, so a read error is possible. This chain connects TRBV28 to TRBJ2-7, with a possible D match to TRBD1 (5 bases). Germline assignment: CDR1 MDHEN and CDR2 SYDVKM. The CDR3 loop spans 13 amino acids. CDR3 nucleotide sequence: TGTGTCAGCAGTCTTGACAGCAACTACGAGCAGTACTTC. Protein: CVSSLDSNYEQYF.

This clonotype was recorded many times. CDR3 DNA: TGTGCCAGTAGTATCCGGACAGGGGCGAACACTGAAGCTTTCTTT. This gives the protein CASSIRTGANTEAFF. The chain links TRBV19 to TRBJ1-1; 9 nucleotides agree with TRBD1. The V and J ends lost 3 bases and 1 base, in that order; junction bases with no gene match: 3. CDR1 is LNHDA, CDR2 SQIVND, per germline (reference sequence). This CDR3 comprises 15 residues.

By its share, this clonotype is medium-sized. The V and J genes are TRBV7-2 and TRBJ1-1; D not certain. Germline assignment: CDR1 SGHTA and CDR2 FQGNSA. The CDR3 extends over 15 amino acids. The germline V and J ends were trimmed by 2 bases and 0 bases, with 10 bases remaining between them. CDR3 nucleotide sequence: TGTGCCAGCAGCTTATTGAAACCGATGAACACTGAAGCTTTCTTT. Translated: CASSLLKPMNTEAFF.

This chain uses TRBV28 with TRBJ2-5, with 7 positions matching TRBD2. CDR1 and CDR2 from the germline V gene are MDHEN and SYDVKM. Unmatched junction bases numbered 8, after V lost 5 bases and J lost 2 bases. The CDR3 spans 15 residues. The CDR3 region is CASSPPGGVQETQYF. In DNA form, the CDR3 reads TGTGCCAGCAGTCCCCCGGGAGGCGTACAAGAGACCCAGTACTTC.

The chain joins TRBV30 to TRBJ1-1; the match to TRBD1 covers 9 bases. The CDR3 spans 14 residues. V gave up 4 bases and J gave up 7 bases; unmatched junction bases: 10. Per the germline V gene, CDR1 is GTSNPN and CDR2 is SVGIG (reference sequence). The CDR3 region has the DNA TGTGCCTGGATGCGACGGACAGGGGCTTTTGAAGCTTTCTTT. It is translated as CAWMRRTGAFEAFF. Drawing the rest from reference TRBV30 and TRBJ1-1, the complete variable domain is SQTIHQWPATLVQPVGSPLSLECTVEGTSNPNLYWYRQAAGRGLQLLFYSVGIGQISSEVPQNLSASRPQDRQFILSSKKLLLSDSGFYLCAWMRRTGAFEAFFGQGTRLTVV.

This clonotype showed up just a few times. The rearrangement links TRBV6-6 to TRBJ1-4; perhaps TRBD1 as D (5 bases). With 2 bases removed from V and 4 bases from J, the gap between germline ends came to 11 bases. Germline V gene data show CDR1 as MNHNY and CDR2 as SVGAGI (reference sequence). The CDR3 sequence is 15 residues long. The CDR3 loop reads CASSYPRGDNEKLFF. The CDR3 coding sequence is TGTGCCAGCAGTTACCCTCGGGGGGATAATGAAAAACTGTTTTTT.

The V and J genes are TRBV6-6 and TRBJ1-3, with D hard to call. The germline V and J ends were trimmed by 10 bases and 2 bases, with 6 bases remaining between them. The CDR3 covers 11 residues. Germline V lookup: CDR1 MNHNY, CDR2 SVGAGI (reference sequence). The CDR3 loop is CATSAGNTIYF. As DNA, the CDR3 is TGTGCCACCTCTGCTGGAAACACCATATATTTT.

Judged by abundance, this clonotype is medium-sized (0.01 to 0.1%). CDR3 DNA: TGTGCCAGCAGCTTTACCTTCAGCAACACCGGGGAGCTGTTTTTT. Translation: CASSFTFSNTGELFF. The rearrangement joins TRBV7-2 to TRBJ2-2; D unresolved. The germline CDR1 and CDR2 sequences are SGHTA and FQGNSA. Between the trimmed V and J ends, which lost 3 bases and 2 bases, there was a span of 10 bases. The CDR3 spans 15 residues.

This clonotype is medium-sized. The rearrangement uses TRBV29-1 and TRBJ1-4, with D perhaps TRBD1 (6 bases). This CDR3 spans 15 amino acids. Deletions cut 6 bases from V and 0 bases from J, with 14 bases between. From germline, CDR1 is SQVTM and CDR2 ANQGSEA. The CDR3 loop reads CSVLGGGATNEKLFF. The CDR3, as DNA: TGCAGCGTGCTGGGGGGCGGTGCAACTAATGAAAAACTGTTTTTT. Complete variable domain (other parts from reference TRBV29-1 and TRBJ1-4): SAVISQKPSRDICQRGTSLTIQCQVDSQVTMMFWYRQQPGQSLTLIATANQGSEATYESGFVIDKFPISRPNLTFSTLTVSNMSPEDSSIYLCSVLGGGATNEKLFFGSGTQLSVL.

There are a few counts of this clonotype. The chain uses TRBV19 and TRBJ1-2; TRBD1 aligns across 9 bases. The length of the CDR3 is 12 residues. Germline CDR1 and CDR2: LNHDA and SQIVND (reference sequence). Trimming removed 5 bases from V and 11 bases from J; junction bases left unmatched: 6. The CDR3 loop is CASSPGTGHYTF. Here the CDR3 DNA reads TGTGCCAGTAGTCCGGGGACAGGGCATTACACCTTC.

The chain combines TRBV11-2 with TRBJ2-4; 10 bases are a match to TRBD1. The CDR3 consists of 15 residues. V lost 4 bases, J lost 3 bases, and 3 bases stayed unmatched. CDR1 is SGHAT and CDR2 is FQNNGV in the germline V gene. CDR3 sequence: CASSYRDRGKNIQYF. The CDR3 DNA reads TGTGCCAGCAGCTATAGGGACAGGGGCAAAAACATTCAGTACTTC. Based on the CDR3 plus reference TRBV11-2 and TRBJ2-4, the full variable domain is EAGVAQSPRYKIIEKRQSVAFWCNPISGHATLYWYQQILGQGPKLLIQFQNNGVVDDSQLPKDRFSAERLKGVDSTLKIQPAKLEDSAVYLCASSYRDRGKNIQYFGAGTRLSVL.

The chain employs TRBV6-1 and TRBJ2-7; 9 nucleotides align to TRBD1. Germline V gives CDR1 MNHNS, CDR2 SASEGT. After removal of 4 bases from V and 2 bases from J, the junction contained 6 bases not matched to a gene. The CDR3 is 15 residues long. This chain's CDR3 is CASSGLRTGAYEQYF. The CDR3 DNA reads TGTGCCAGCAGTGGGCTAAGGACAGGGGCCTACGAGCAGTACTTC.

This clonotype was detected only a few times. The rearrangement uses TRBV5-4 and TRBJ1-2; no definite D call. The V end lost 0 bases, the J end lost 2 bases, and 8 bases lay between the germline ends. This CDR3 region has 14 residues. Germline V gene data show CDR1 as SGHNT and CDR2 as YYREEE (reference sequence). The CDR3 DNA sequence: TGTGCCAGCAGCTTGGTGACGGTAAACTATGGCTACACCTTC. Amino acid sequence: CASSLVTVNYGYTF.

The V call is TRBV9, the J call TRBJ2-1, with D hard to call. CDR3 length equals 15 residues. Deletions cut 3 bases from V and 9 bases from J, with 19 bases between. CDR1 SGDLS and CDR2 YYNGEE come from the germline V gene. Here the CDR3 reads CASSAGPSAGGEQFF. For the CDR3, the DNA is TGTGCCAGCAGCGCCGGACCGTCGGCCGGCGGTGAGCAGTTCTTC.

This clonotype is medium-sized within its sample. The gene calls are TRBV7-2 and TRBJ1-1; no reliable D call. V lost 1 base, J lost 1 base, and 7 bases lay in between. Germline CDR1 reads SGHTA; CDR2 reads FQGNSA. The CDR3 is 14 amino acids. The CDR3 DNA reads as TGTGCCAGCAGCTTAGGTGGGTGGAACACTGAAGCTTTCTTT. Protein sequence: CASSLGGWNTEAFF.

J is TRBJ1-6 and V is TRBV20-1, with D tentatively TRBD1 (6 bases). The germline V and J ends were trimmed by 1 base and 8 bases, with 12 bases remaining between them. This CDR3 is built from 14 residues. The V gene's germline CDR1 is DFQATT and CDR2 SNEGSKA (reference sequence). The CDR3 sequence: CSARAQGGDSPLHF. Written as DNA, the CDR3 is TGCAGTGCTAGAGCACAGGGAGGGGATTCACCCCTCCACTTT.

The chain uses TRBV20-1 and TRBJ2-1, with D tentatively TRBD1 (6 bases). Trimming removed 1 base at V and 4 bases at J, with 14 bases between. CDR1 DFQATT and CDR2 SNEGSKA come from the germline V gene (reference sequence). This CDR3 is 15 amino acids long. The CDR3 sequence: CSARGGTLNYNEQFF. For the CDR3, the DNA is TGCAGTGCTAGAGGTGGGACATTGAATTACAATGAGCAGTTCTTC.

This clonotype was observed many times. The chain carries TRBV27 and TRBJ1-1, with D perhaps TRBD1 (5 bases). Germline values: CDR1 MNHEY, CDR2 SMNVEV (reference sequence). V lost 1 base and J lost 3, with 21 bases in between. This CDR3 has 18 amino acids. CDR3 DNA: TGTGCCAGCAGTTTATACCCCTTAGAGGGGAGGGTGCACACTGAAGCTTTCTTT. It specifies CASSLYPLEGRVHTEAFF.